This T cell receptor (beta chain) appears in the sequencing data of a study of shared clonotypes between healthy human individuals. Libraries were prepared by immunoSEQ multiplex PCR; TCRdb keeps only in-frame clonotypes and omits some of them. The data contain approximately 1.5 million clones, approximately 98.5% of them singletons. This receptor was obtained from a man aged 25 to 40 in good health. Sequenced material: naive CD4+ T cells sorted from blood. The subset is: CD45RA+ positively selected.

The CDR3 loop reads CSSRADLRGTQYF. Written as DNA, the CDR3 is TGCAGCTCTCGAGCGGACCTGCGGGGGACCCAGTACTTC. V and J are TRBV29-1 and TRBJ2-5; weak D call: TRBD2 (6 bases). V was shortened by 8 bases and J by 7 bases, with 20 bases between the two germline ends. This CDR3 is built from 13 residues. The V gene's germline CDR1 is SQVTM and CDR2 ANQGSEA.